One T cell receptor (beta chain) is described in this entry. The data stem from a study of blood T cell repertoires in COVID-19. Study context: Acute and convalescent COVID-19 samples came from the United States, Italy and Spain. T cells, B-cell-depleted T cells, or PBMCs supplied cDNA or gDNA.

As handled by the study authors: Estimation of nucleated cell counts was performed using reference gene primer amplification. Using immunoSEQ multiplex PCR, the repertoire was profiled, and TCRdb retains in-frame clones only, with some absent. V and J calls and clone size follow that table, whereas D and trimming were derived from the DNA. The sample has about 62,000 clones, about nine tenths seen once. The germline CDR1 and CDR2 sequences are LGHNT and FRNRAP. V lost 1 base and J lost 5, with 11 bases in between. The CDR3 is 14 amino acids. The rearrangement joins TRBV12-5 to TRBJ1-2, with D possibly TRBD1 on 6 matching bases. What was sequenced was peripheral blood. The clonotype comes from a woman at least 80 years old with acute or convalescent COVID-19. CDR3 in amino acids: CASGLGTESYGYTF. In nucleotides, the CDR3 is TGTGCTAGTGGTTTGGGGACAGAGAGTTATGGCTACACCTTC. Using reference TRBV12-5 and TRBJ1-2 for the parts outside the CDR3, the full variable domain is DARVTQTPRHKVTEMGQEVTMRCQPILGHNTVFWYRQTMMQGLELLAYFRNRAPLDDSGMPKDRFSAEMPDATLATLKIQPSEPRDSAVYFCASGLGTESYGYTFGSGTRLTVV.